One and the same sample provided the 26 T cell receptor beta chains below, sequenced in a study of monozygotic twins with inflammatory bowel disease. TCRdb reprocessed the 5' RACE reads and reports one entry per CDR3 protein, with no DNA. The sample has approximately 400,000 distinct CDR3 sequences. Specimen: blood. All receptors derive from a human donor with ulcerative colitis or Crohn's disease, or a healthy co-twin of an affected twin (not recorded which).

The V and J genes are TRBV5-1 and TRBJ1-2; TCRdb's D call, TRBD1, is unchecked because there is no DNA. The germline gives CDR1 SGHRS, CDR2 YFSETQ. The CDR3 has 15 amino acids. This CDR3 is CASSGTGTQKAGYTF.

The chain recombines TRBV6-6 with TRBJ2-7. CDR3 length: 12 amino acids. CDR1 and CDR2 from the germline V gene are MNHNY and SVGAGI (reference sequence). This chain's CDR3 is CASSSRTDEQYF.

The chain couples TRBV20-1 to TRBJ1-5; there is no DNA to check the TCRdb D call of TRBD1. The CDR3 has 17 amino acids. Germline assignment: CDR1 DFQATT and CDR2 SNEGSKA (reference sequence). This CDR3 is CSARDPTRGSWGQPQHF.

The chain links TRBV12-3 or TRBV12-4 to TRBJ1-2; the TRBD1 assignment by TCRdb is unverifiable without DNA. This CDR3 contains 15 residues. The CDR3 protein is CASRLQGFRNYGYTF.

The chain uses TRBV7-2 and TRBJ1-2; the TCRdb call, TRBD1, lacks DNA for checking. CDR3 length: 13 residues. Germline CDR1 SGHTA, CDR2 FQGNSA. CDR3 in amino acids: CASSATGPQGYTF.

This chain uses TRBV4-3 with TRBJ1-2; TCRdb gives TRBD1 as the D gene, but with no DNA this cannot be confirmed. This CDR3 spans 19 amino acids. Germline lookup yields CDR1 LGHNA and CDR2 YSLEER. CDR3 sequence reads: CASSPGQNSAYYRAYGYTF.

V is TRBV29-1 and J is TRBJ1-5. Looked up from germline, CDR1 is SQVTM and CDR2 is ANQGSEA. This CDR3 spans 12 amino acids. This CDR3 reads CSDLGRNQPQHF.

The V gene is TRBV20-1, the J gene TRBJ2-7; TCRdb's D call, TRBD2, is unchecked because there is no DNA. The CDR3 is 17 residues long. The germline CDR1 and CDR2 sequences are DFQATT and SNEGSKA (reference sequence). The CDR3 protein is CSARAFQRGGGSYEQYF.

This sequence joins TRBV9 and TRBJ2-7; TCRdb outputs TRBD1, but without DNA this stays unchecked. Germline CDR1 and CDR2: SGDLS and YYNGEE. This CDR3 has 15 amino acids. CDR3: CASSQTGAVAYEQYF.

The J gene is TRBJ2-3, the V gene TRBV5-1. The CDR3 is 15 residues long. CDR1 and CDR2 (germline): SGHRS, YFSETQ. The chain's CDR3 is CASSLGSTITDTQYF.

The chain joins TRBV6-6 to TRBJ2-5; TCRdb's assignment of TRBD1 cannot be checked, as there is no DNA. Per germline, CDR1 MNHNY and CDR2 SVGAGI (reference sequence). This CDR3 has 14 residues. The CDR3 protein is CASSYGQKQETQYF.

The chain uses TRBV20-1 and TRBJ2-7; the TCRdb call, TRBD1, lacks DNA for checking. The CDR3 runs 13 residues. Germline V gives CDR1 DFQATT, CDR2 SNEGSKA (reference sequence). The CDR3 sequence: CSARGTGDYEQYF.

V usage is TRBV19 and J usage is TRBJ2-5; TCRdb's assignment of TRBD1 cannot be checked, as there is no DNA. Germline V CDR1 and CDR2: LNHDA, SQIVND (reference sequence). The CDR3 spans 17 residues. CDR3 protein: CASSIAATGIPRETQYF.

The rearrangement links TRBV6-5 to TRBJ2-1; TCRdb gives TRBD1 as the D gene, but with no DNA this cannot be confirmed. Germline loops: CDR1 MNHEY, CDR2 SVGAGI. The CDR3 contains 14 residues. The CDR3 region is CASSYSQGGNEQFF.

The chain links TRBV7-8 to TRBJ2-1. The CDR3 is 16 residues long. Germline-derived CDR1 and CDR2 are SGHVS and FQNEAQ. CDR3: CASSLYGGTSYNEQFF.

V and J are TRBV7-2 and TRBJ2-3; TCRdb gives TRBD1 as the D gene, but with no DNA this cannot be confirmed. The germline CDR1 and CDR2 sequences are SGHTA and FQGNSA. The CDR3 is 14 amino acids. The CDR3 loop is CASSSQGVTDTQYF. Filled out from reference TRBV7-2 and TRBJ2-3, the complete variable domain reads GAGVSQSPSNKVTEKGKDVELRCDPISGHTALYWYRQSLGQGLEFLIYFQGNSAPDKSGLPSDRFSAERTGGSVSTLTIQRTQQEDSAVYLCASSSQGVTDTQYFGPGTRLTVL.

The rearrangement uses TRBV18 and TRBJ2-4; the D call of TRBD1 rests on TCRdb alone, since no DNA is present to check it. The CDR3 length is 14 residues. Germline assignment: CDR1 KGHSH and CDR2 LQKENI. This CDR3 reads CASSPTGTGRIQYF.

The rearrangement links TRBV5-1 to TRBJ2-1; TCRdb selects TRBD1, and the lack of DNA leaves this call unchecked. Germline CDR1 is SGHRS and CDR2 is YFSETQ. The CDR3 extends over 14 amino acids. The CDR3 sequence is CASSPWDGGGEQFF.

V gene TRBV5-1 combines with J gene TRBJ2-2; TCRdb reports TRBD1, a call that lacks DNA to check it against. The V gene's germline CDR1 is SGHRS and CDR2 YFSETQ. CDR3 length: 15 residues. CDR3 protein: CASSLGPQATGELFF.

V gene TRBV9 combines with J gene TRBJ2-2; TCRdb designates TRBD1, a call that cannot be tested without DNA. The germline gives CDR1 SGDLS, CDR2 YYNGEE. The CDR3 sequence is 17 residues long. The CDR3 spells CASSRAIRGGNTGELFF.

The rearrangement joins TRBV7-3 to TRBJ1-1. Germline-derived CDR1 and CDR2 are SGHTA and FQGTGA. The CDR3 covers 13 residues. CDR3 sequence: CASSLIDGTEAFF.

This chain joins TRBV6-1 and TRBJ2-1. The CDR3 loop spans 14 amino acids. Germline CDR1 and CDR2: MNHNS and SASEGT. This chain's CDR3 is CASSPSYMYNEQFF.

The chain uses TRBV29-1 and TRBJ1-2; the TRBD1 assignment by TCRdb is unverifiable without DNA. The germline V gene encodes CDR1 SQVTM and CDR2 ANQGSEA. The CDR3 is 11 residues long. The CDR3: CSGMGGQVVTF.

This CDR3 reads CASSQRVDQPQHF. The chain recombines TRBV3-1 with TRBJ1-5. Germline assignment: CDR1 LGHDT and CDR2 YNNKEL (reference sequence). The CDR3 length is 13 residues.

V usage is TRBV28 and J usage is TRBJ1-2; the D call from TCRdb, TRBD1, cannot be confirmed without DNA. CDR1 and CDR2 (germline): MDHEN, SYDVKM. The CDR3 extends over 17 amino acids. CDR3 in amino acids: CASSSLGDREAHYGYTF.

The chain carries TRBV7-9 and TRBJ1-5; TCRdb proposes TRBD1, but this gene call is untestable without DNA. Germline-derived CDR1 and CDR2 are SEHNR and FQNEAQ (reference sequence). There are 14 residues in the CDR3. The CDR3 loop is CASSRQGPHQPQHF.